This T cell receptor (beta chain) derives from a study of shared clonotypes between healthy human individuals. About the research overall: CD8 memory received one plate per donor, CD8 naive two, CD4 memory three and CD4 naive three. Overall study results and limits: Sequencing of the sorted subsets was shown by rarefaction to be incomplete despite large depth. Several donors held 4.5% to 5% of naive CD4 clonotypes in common.

CDR1 and CDR2 (germline): MGHRA, YSYEKL. V shed 1 base and J shed 2 bases, with 14 bases lying between them. This CDR3 is 16 amino acids long. Replicate PCRs for sorted subsets used 200 ng DNA; this equaled tens of thousands of T cell genomes. Libraries were prepared by immunoSEQ multiplex PCR; TCRdb keeps only in-frame clonotypes and omits some of them. The sample lists over 850,000 clones, 75% to 80% occurring once. Concerning this clone itself: The antigen is unknown.

J is TRBJ2-5 and V is TRBV4-1; D gene unclear. This clonotype was sampled from a man younger than 35 in good health. Some clones in this sample may be carry-over from other donors' samples. Sequenced sample: memory CD4+ T cells from PBMCs. Subset of the sample: CD45RA-negative fraction. The CDR3 spells CASSQVTPGRQETQYF. In DNA, the CDR3 is TGCGCCAGCAGCCAAGTTACCCCTGGCAGACAAGAGACCCAGTACTTC.